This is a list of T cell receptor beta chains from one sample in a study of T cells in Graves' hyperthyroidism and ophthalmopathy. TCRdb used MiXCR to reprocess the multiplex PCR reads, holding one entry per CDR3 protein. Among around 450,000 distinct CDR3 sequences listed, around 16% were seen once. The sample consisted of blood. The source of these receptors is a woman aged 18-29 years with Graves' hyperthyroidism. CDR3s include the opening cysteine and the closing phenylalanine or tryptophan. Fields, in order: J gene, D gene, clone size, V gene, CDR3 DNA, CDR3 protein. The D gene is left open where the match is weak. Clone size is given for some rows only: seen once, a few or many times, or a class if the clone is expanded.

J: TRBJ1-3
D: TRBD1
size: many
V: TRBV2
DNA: TGTGCCAGCAGTGAGGACAGGGGACGGACCATATATTTT
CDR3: CASSEDRGRTIYF

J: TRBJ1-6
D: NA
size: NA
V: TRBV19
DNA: TGTGCCAGTAGTACAATTTCGACAGGATCGGGCCTCCACTTT
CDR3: CASSTISTGSGLHF

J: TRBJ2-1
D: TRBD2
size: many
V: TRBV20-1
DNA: TGCAGTGCCGCCGGGACTAGCGGACTTCTGACCTACAATGAGCAGTTCTTC
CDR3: CSAAGTSGLLTYNEQFF

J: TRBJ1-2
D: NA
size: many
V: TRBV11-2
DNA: TGTGCCAGCTTTGGGCCACCGACTGGCTACACCTTC
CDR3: CASFGPPTGYTF

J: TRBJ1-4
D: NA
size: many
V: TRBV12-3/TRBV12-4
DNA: TGTGCCAGCAGTTTAGATTGGGGACGCGAAAAACTGTTTTTT
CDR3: CASSLDWGREKLFF

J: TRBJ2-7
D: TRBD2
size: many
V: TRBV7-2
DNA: TGTGCCAGCAGCTTTACCGGGACTAGTGTCTACGAGCAGTACTTC
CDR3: CASSFTGTSVYEQYF

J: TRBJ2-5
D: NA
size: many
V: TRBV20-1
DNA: TGCAGTGCCAGGGGCGCAGGGTCGGCAGAGACCCAGTACTTC
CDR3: CSARGAGSAETQYF

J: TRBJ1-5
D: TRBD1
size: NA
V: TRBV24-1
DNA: TGTGCCACCAGTGCTACAGGGGAGATTGCTCAGCCCCAGCATTTT
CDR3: CATSATGEIAQPQHF

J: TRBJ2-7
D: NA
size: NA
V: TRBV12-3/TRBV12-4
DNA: TGTGCCAGCAGAAAACAGGCTAGCTCCTACGAGCAGTACTTC
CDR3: CASRKQASSYEQYF

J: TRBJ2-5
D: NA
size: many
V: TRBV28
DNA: TGTGCCAGCACCACGGGACCGGTTTGGACCCAGTACTTC
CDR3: CASTTGPVWTQYF

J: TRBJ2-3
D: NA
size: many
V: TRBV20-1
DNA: TGCAGTGCTGGACCAGGCCCCCTCGGTACAGATACGCAGTATTTT
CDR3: CSAGPGPLGTDTQYF

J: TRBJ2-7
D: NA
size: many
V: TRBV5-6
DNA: TGTGCCAGCAGCTCCCTCCCAGGGGACTACGAGCAGTACTTC
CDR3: CASSSLPGDYEQYF

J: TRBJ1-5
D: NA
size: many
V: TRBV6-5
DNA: TGTGCCAGCAGTTACTCGTGGGCAGAAAATCAGCCCCAGCATTTT
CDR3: CASSYSWAENQPQHF

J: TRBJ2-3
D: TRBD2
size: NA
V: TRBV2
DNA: TGTGCCAGCAGCCGGACTAGCGGGGTTAGAGATACGCAGTATTTT
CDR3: CASSRTSGVRDTQYF

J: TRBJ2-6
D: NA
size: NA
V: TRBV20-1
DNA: TGCAGTGCTCCACACTCCAACCGGGGCCGCACTTACTCTGGGGCCAACGTCCTGACTTTC
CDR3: CSAPHSNRGRTYSGANVLTF

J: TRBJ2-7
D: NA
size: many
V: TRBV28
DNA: TGTGCCAGCAGTGCAGGGGGTAGCGGTACCTACGAGCAGTACTTC
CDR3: CASSAGGSGTYEQYF

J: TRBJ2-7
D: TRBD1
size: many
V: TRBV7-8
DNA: TGTGCCAGCACCGAAACGGACAGGGGTTACGAGCAGTACTTC
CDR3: CASTETDRGYEQYF

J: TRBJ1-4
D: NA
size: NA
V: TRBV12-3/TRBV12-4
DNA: TGTGCCAGCAGCCGGGGGGGTAAGGAAAAACTGTTTTTT
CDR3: CASSRGGKEKLFF

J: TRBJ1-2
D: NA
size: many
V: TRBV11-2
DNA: TGTGCCAGCAGCTTGAACAGTCCTAACTATGGCTACACCTTC
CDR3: CASSLNSPNYGYTF

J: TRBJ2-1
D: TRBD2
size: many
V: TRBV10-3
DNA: TGTGCCATCAGCGGGACTAGCGGGGGGAGCTCCTACAATGAGCAGTTCTTC
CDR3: CAISGTSGGSSYNEQFF

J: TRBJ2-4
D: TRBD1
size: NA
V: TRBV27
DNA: TGTGCCAGCAGTTCACCAACAGGGGTACTCGACAAAAACATTCAGTACTTC
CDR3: CASSSPTGVLDKNIQYF

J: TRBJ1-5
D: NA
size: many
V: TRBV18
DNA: TGTGCCAGCTCACCACTCAGGGGAGGGGCTGGAGGTCAGCCCCAGCATTTT
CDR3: CASSPLRGGAGGQPQHF